One and the same sample provided the 10 T cell receptor beta chains below, sequenced in a study of cytomegalovirus exposure and HLA in healthy donors. This PCR relied on a set of 60 Vbeta primers and 13 Jbeta primers. The data were produced by immunoSEQ multiplex PCR, yet TCRdb's version contains in-frame clones alone and is incomplete. The table records about 160,000 clones, around 85% of them present only once. Sequenced material: PBMCs. These receptors were taken from a middle-aged man in good health and CMV-seronegative.

The rearrangement links TRBV7-2 to TRBJ2-7; tentatively, D is TRBD1 (5 bases). This CDR3 has 13 amino acids. The V end lost 5 bases, the J end lost 8 bases, and 16 bases lay between the germline ends. CDR1 and CDR2 from the germline V gene are SGHTA and FQGNSA. The chain's CDR3 is CASSAMDTLQQYF. The CDR3 DNA reads TGTGCCAGCAGCGCGATGGACACCTTGCAGCAGTACTTC. The entire variable domain, with the rest obtained from reference TRBV7-2 and TRBJ2-7, is as follows: GAGVSQSPSNKVTEKGKDVELRCDPISGHTALYWYRQSLGQGLEFLIYFQGNSAPDKSGLPSDRFSAERTGGSVSTLTIQRTQQEDSAVYLCASSAMDTLQQYFGPGTRLTVT.

The chain is built from TRBV5-1 and TRBJ2-1, with D perhaps matching TRBD2 (5 bases). The CDR3 runs 15 residues. V lost 0 bases, J lost 6 bases, and 13 bases lay in between. CDR1 and CDR2 from the germline V gene are SGHRS and YFSETQ. CDR3: CASSLEPRGFNEQFF. The DNA of the CDR3 is TGCGCCAGCAGCTTGGAACCCCGCGGGTTCAATGAGCAGTTCTTC.

The chain recombines TRBV19 with TRBJ1-2, with TRBD1 identical over 10 bases. The CDR3 has 14 residues. Germline CDR1 and CDR2: LNHDA and SQIVND (reference sequence). The V gene end was trimmed by 3 bases and the J gene end by 7 bases; junction bases not matched to a gene: 5. In nucleotides, the CDR3 is TGTGCCAGTAGTATCGGGGACAGGGGAGGTGGCTACACCTTC. This translates into CASSIGDRGGGYTF.

This sequence joins TRBV7-6 and TRBJ2-2; 7 nucleotides align to TRBD2. This CDR3 region has 16 residues. V lost 1 base and J lost 2; bases outside the gene matches: 4. Germline V lookup: CDR1 SGHVS, CDR2 FNYEAQ. CDR3 coding DNA: TGTGCCAGCAGCTTAGGTCCTAGCGGAAACACCGGGGAGCTGTTTTTT. Its translation is CASSLGPSGNTGELFF.

The V gene is TRBV18, the J gene TRBJ2-2, with 14 bases identical to TRBD2. CDR1 is KGHSH and CDR2 is LQKENI in the germline V gene. Unmatched junction bases numbered 5, after V lost 5 bases and J lost 0 bases. This CDR3 comprises 18 residues. The CDR3 DNA is TGTGCCAGCTCAAGACTAGCGGGGGGGCATCCGAACACCGGGGAGCTGTTTTTT. Encoded protein: CASSRLAGGHPNTGELFF.

This chain uses TRBV30 with TRBJ2-5, with a possible D match to TRBD1 (5 bases). The V gene's germline CDR1 is GTSNPN and CDR2 SVGIG (reference sequence). This CDR3 is 15 amino acids long. V gave up 2 bases and J gave up 4 bases, with 17 bases separating them. The chain's CDR3 is CAWSRSFKGIETQYF. For the CDR3, the DNA is TGTGCCTGGAGTAGATCCTTTAAGGGGATAGAGACCCAGTACTTC.

The V and J genes are TRBV27 and TRBJ1-6, with 8 nucleotides matching TRBD1. From germline, CDR1 is MNHEY and CDR2 SMNVEV (reference sequence). The CDR3 runs 14 residues. V lost 7 bases and J lost 11; bases outside the gene matches: 10. CDR3: CASNPGGTGAPLHF. The CDR3, as DNA: TGTGCCAGCAACCCGGGCGGGACAGGTGCACCCCTCCACTTT.

In the case of this clone: One end of the junction does not line up with germline, which may come from a read error. This sample includes further DNA sequences coding for the same CDR3. The chain couples TRBV27 to TRBJ1-5; 10 bases agree with TRBD1. The length of the CDR3 is 15 residues. CDR1 MNHEY and CDR2 SMNVEV come from the germline V gene (reference sequence). Here the CDR3 reads CASSLSTGGNQPQHF. CDR3 sequence (DNA): TGTGCCAGCAGTTTATCGACAGGGGGCAATCAGCCCCAACATTTT.

This sequence joins TRBV7-2 and TRBJ2-7, with TRBD1 matching over 8 bases. The CDR3 totals 14 residues. The ends lost 4 bases at V and 3 bases at J; junction bases unmatched: 5. Germline V gene lookup returns CDR1 SGHTA and CDR2 FQGNSA. The CDR3 loop reads CASSSTGDFYEQYF. Written as DNA, the CDR3 is TGTGCCAGCAGCTCGACAGGGGATTTCTACGAGCAGTACTTC.

This chain uses TRBV6-1 with TRBJ1-2; TRBD1 matches at 8 bases. Germline values: CDR1 MNHNS, CDR2 SASEGT. Trimming removed 8 bases from V and 7 bases from J; junction bases left unmatched: 6. CDR3 length equals 12 residues. In DNA, the CDR3 is TGTGCCAGCGGACAGGGCATTAGTGGCTACACCTTC. It is translated as CASGQGISGYTF.